This T cell receptor beta chain originates from a study of blood T cells in healthy people across ages. Broader study findings: In these data, TCR beta diversity tracked strongly with naive T cell percentage. Estimates based on one million T cells were treated as lower bounds.

Using a J-beta primer mix together with a sample-barcoded 5' primer, a second PCR was run for about 7 to 12 cycles. TCRdb reprocessed the 5' RACE reads with MiXCR, giving one entry per CDR3 protein. The sample yields around 850,000 distinct CDR3 sequences, 30% to 45% seen once. This clonotype was counted many times. The antigen remains undetermined. Healthy Russian Caucasian donors spanned ages about 6 to 100 years. This CDR3 has 13 residues. CDR1 and CDR2 (germline): LGHNA, YSLEER. V was clipped by 5 bases and J by 7 bases; unmatched bases: 3. The TCR was taken from a man aged 18 to 29 in good health. The sequenced sample consisted of blood. The chain links TRBV4-3 to TRBJ2-1, with 9 nucleotides matching TRBD2. The CDR3 loop is CASSGLAGNEQFF. CDR3 nucleotides: TGCGCCAGCAGCGGCCTAGCGGGGAATGAGCAGTTCTTC.